A selection of T cell receptor beta chains follows, all from one sample in a study of shared clonotypes between healthy human individuals. This table comes from immunoSEQ multiplex PCR, and its TCRdb copy is limited to in-frame clones, with some not included. The table shows about 980,000 clones, with about three quarters occurring only once. The sequencing input was memory CD4+ T cells sorted from blood. The receptors derive from a man younger than 35 in good health. The conserved cysteine and the conserved F or W are not part of the CDR3 here. Part of the rows lack a size; the others show once, few, many or a class for expanded clones.

clone_size	j_call	v_call	cdr3_aa
.	TRBJ2-7	TRBV29-1	SVGPQGVSYEQY
once	TRBJ2-7	TRBV13	ASSLIGVPTGEQY
.	TRBJ2-6	TRBV9	ASSSRVALSTGGANVLT
once	TRBJ1-6	TRBV6-1	ASTEIQGGNSPLH
.	TRBJ1-2	TRBV2	ASSESWGLGGYT
.	TRBJ1-2	TRBV6-1	ASRPGQQTYGYT
.	TRBJ2-3	TRBV5-1	ASSFGTSGGTDTQY
few	TRBJ2-2	TRBV11-2	ASSLTRAPRGPGELF
.	TRBJ2-3	TRBV20-1	SARGKDTQY
.	TRBJ2-5	TRBV5-5	ASSGTQETQY
.	TRBJ2-7	TRBV30	AWSHKGGPFEQY
.	TRBJ1-3	TRBV4-2	ASSQDRGPGNTIY
.	TRBJ2-7	TRBV5-6	ASSSGQTYEQY
.	TRBJ2-5	TRBV27	ASSFSGQGARETQY
few	TRBJ2-2	TRBV5-1	ASSVGQGPGELF
.	TRBJ1-3	TRBV5-1	ASSLAGDTIY
once	TRBJ2-5	TRBV30	AWSPTGVPQETQY
.	TRBJ2-5	TRBV5-1	ASSSAGDRETQY
.	TRBJ2-7	TRBV5-1	ASSSQASEQY
.	TRBJ2-1	TRBV18	ASSFNRDNEQF
.	TRBJ2-5	TRBV11-2	ASSLVRGPWETQY
.	TRBJ1-4	TRBV7-9	ASSLGQLATNEKLF
.	TRBJ1-1	TRBV5-4	ASSLGAGALEAF
.	TRBJ2-1	TRBV7-2	ASSLDSGYNEQF
.	TRBJ2-7	TRBV5-4	ASSPGGRGFSSSYEQY
.	TRBJ2-2	TRBV11-2	ASYLPNTGELF
once	TRBJ2-2	TRBV6-4	ASPRSGARTGELF
few	TRBJ2-2	TRBV6-5	ASSAGELF
once	TRBJ2-7	TRBV29-1	SVVVGSSYEQY
.	TRBJ1-6	TRBV19	ASSSPSSYNSPLH
.	TRBJ1-1	TRBV4-2	ASSQDYGYTEAF
.	TRBJ1-3	TRBV19	ASGGRADENTIY